One TCR beta chain is described in this entry. Antigen: not known. This entry belongs to a study of metastatic and nonmetastatic thyroid tumors. Study in general: Repertoire comparison spanned blood and tumor or nodule tissue of malignant and benign thyroid patients.

Study conclusions and caveats: Malignant thyroid tumors reportedly had TCR beta diversity that was significantly higher than in benign nodules, in blood and tumor.

CDR3 length: 14 residues. Germline CDR1 SGHAT, CDR2 FQNNGV. The V end lost 1 base, the J end lost 1 base, and 5 bases lay between the germline ends. Original analysis: Across clinicopathological groups, CDR3 differences served as the basis for building a distant-metastasis classifier for papillary thyroid cancer. TCRdb called clones again from the PCR reads with MiXCR. None of the V and J calls come from the authors' own analysis; TCRdb made them. This repertoire shows 30,000 or so clones, approximately 30% found once; its top ten account for 7.8%. Every patient was untreated before thyroid surgery. This sequence joins TRBV11-2 and TRBJ1-5, with D possibly being TRBD1 (5 bases). The sample comprised blood. The clonotype comes from a female donor with papillary thyroid cancer or a benign thyroid nodule (not recorded which). Some clones in this sample may be carry-over from other donors' samples. CDR3 DNA: TGTGCCAGCAGCTTAGCAGGGAGCAATCAGCCCCAGCATTTT. Translated: CASSLAGSNQPQHF.